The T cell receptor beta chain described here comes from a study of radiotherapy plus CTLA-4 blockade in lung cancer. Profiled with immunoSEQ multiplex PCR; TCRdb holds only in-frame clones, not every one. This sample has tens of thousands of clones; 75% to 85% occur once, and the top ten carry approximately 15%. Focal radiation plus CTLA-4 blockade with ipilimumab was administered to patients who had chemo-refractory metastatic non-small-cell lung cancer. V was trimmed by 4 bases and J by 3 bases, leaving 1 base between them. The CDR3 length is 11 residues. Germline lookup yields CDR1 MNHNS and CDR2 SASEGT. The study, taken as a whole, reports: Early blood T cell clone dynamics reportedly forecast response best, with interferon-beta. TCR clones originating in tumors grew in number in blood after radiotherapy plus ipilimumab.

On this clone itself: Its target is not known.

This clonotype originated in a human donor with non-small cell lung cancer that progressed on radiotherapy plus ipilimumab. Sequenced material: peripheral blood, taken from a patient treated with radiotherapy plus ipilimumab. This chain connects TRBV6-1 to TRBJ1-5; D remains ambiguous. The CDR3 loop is CASSANQPQHF. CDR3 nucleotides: TGTGCCAGCAGTGCCAATCAGCCCCAGCATTTT.